This T cell receptor (beta chain) was sequenced during a study of blood T cells in healthy people across ages (dated by TCRdb to between 2014 and 2017). Some background on the complete study: In model experiments, template switching captured about one uniquely barcoded TCR beta cDNA molecule for every two T cells. Age-related changes in TCR beta repertoire diversity were measured in the study by deep sequencing normalized with unique cDNA molecular identifiers. Donors were grouped into four age groups: young (average roughly 15 years), middle-aged (less than 40), aged (around 60) and long-lived (just over 80). To avoid experimental bias, donors of different ages were randomly spread across the sequencing lanes. Two additional independent replicas of 1 million unique cDNA reads from the same blood draw were analyzed for two donors (one aged 18 to 30 and one aged 80 or older). Broader findings and caveats from the paper: There was a strong correlation between observed TCR beta diversity and the percentage of naive T cells measured by flow cytometry. The CMV infection status of donors was not known, potentially confounding age-related changes in expanded clonotypes. As age increased, observed TCR beta diversity per million T cells dropped in a roughly linear way, and a significant reduction was already evident by age 40. Compared with the aged group, more naive CD4+ T cells, fewer expanded clones and increased TCR diversity were shown by the long-lived group, suggesting age selection. Estimates of total diversity based on one million sequenced T cells were regarded as lower bounds and as underestimates. Bulk unsorted PBMC profiling prevented conclusive comparison of naive and antigen-experienced compartments.

The library was built by means of 5' RACE. Instrument used: Illumina HiSeq 2500. A second roughly 6 to 12 cycle PCR used a sample-barcoded 5' primer and a J-beta primer mix. A unique molecular identifier was introduced onto each TCR beta cDNA molecule by a template-switch 5' adaptor carrying 12 random nucleotides. Each sample yielded at least 2.5 million CDR3-containing paired-end reads. All of the RNA was converted into first-strand cDNA using the Mint cDNA synthesis kit, with a TRBC-specific oligonucleotide serving as the primer. Following uracil-DNA glycosylase treatment, a first 18-cycle PCR with universal primers M1SS and BC2_uni_R was performed on all cDNA. On the study's bioinformatics: For normalization, 1 million high-quality reads, each with a distinct molecular identifier, were randomly selected from each sample. Reads sharing molecular identifiers were discarded rather than binned into consensus sequences. MiTCR, with a Q25 quality threshold and the strictest error-elimination algorithm, was used for CDR3 identification, clonotype clustering and error correction. A nonparametric unseen species model with Euler transformation was used to estimate a lower bound on total TCR beta diversity. TCRdb reprocessed the public reads (quality trimming at Q25 with fastp, clone calling with MiXCR) and kept in-frame beta chains. One record per CDR3 amino acid sequence lists the most common genes and DNA. The V and J calls and clone size are TCRdb's, not the authors'. The sample has fewer than 950,000 distinct CDR3 sequences on record, 35% to 40% of them singletons. The ten largest account for 10% to 15% of the sample.

Donors were 39 systemically healthy Caucasian individuals from Russia aged roughly 6 to 95 years. About 9.8 milliliters of peripheral blood were drawn from each donor into EDTA-treated Vacutainer tubes. Ficoll-Paque density-gradient centrifugation was used to isolate PBMCs, with at least 6.5 million per sample. Total RNA, at least 5.5 micrograms per sample, was extracted from PBMCs with Trizol reagent. For every donor, an aliquot of PBMCs went through flow cytometry to measure the percentages of naive CD45RAhigh/CD27high T cells. Regarding this clonotype: There is no known antigen for this receptor. There are no base qualities to consult, and no much larger clone falls within one base.

V is clipped by 3 bases and J by 9 bases, and the sequence between their germline boundaries is 17 bases long. The CDR3 spans 14 residues, from the cysteine through the phenylalanine. This entry keeps only the CDR3 DNA: 42 bases, framed from base 1. CDR1 and CDR2, per the germline V gene, are SGHNT and YENEEA. This sequence uses TRBV11-3 and TRBJ2-5, and perhaps TRBD1 as D gene, on 5 matching bases. The sample comprised blood. This clonotype originated in a man younger than 35 in good health. The bases are TGTGCCAGCAGCTTGGGGCAGCCCGAAGACGCCCAGTACTTC. This is translated as CASSLGQPEDAQYF.